This T cell receptor (beta chain) was identified during a study of cytomegalovirus exposure and HLA in healthy donors. Details on this clone: The antigen remains unidentified.

The CDR3 is 16 amino acids. Germline CDR1 is SGHNT and CDR2 is YYREEE (reference sequence). Trimming took 5 bases from V and 3 from J, leaving 18 bases between them. Vbeta (60) and Jbeta (13) primers were used in the PCR. Assay used: immunoSEQ multiplex PCR; TCRdb lists only in-frame clones, some missing. The sample includes 200,000 to 250,000 clones, around 85% of them seen just once. Whole-study findings and limits: In a later analysis, HLA-associated beta chains showed higher expansion and lower generation probabilities than comparable chains.

The sequence was collected from a human donor in good health. Sequenced material: PBMCs. V usage is TRBV5-4 and J usage is TRBJ2-1; weak D call: TRBD2 (5 bases). CDR3 DNA: TGTGCCAGCAGGTTAGGTTTGGGAGCTGACTACAATGAGCAGTTCTTC. Amino acids: CASRLGLGADYNEQFF.